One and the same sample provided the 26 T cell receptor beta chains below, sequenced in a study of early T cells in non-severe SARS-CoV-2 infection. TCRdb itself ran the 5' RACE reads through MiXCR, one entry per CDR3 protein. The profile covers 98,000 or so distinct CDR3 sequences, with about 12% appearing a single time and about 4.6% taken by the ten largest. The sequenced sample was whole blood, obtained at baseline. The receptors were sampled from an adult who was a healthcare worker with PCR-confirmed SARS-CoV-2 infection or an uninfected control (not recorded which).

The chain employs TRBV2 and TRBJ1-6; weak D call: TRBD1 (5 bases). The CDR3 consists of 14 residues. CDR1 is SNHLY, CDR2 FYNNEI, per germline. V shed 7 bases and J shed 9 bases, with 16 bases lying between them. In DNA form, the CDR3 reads TGTGCCAGCATCGCGGAAGTCGGGGGTTCACCCCTCCACTTT. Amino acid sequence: CASIAEVGGSPLHF. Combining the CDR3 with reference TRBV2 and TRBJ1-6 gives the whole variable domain EPEVTQTPSHQVTQMGQEVILRCVPISNHLYFYWYRQILGQKVEFLVSFYNNEISEKSEIFDDQFSVERPDGSNFTLKIRSTKLEDSAMYFCASIAEVGGSPLHFGNGTRLTVT.

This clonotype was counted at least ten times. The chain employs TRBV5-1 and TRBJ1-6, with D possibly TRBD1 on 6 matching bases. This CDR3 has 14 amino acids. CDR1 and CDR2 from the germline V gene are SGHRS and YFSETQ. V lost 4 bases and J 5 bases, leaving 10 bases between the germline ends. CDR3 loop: CASSPGQNNSPLHF. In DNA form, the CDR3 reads TGCGCCAGCAGCCCGGGACAAAATAATTCACCCCTCCACTTT. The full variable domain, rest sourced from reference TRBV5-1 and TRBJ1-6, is KAGVTQTPRYLIKTRGQQVTLSCSPISGHRSVSWYQQTPGQGLQFLFEYFSETQRNKGNFPGRFSGRQFSNSRSEMNVSTLELGDSALYLCASSPGQNNSPLHFGNGTRLTVT.

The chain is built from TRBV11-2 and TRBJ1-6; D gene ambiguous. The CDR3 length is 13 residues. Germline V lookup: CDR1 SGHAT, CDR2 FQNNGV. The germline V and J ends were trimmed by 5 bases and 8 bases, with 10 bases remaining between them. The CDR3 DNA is TGTGCCAGCAGCCCCGATTGGGATTCACCCCTCCACTTT. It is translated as CASSPDWDSPLHF.

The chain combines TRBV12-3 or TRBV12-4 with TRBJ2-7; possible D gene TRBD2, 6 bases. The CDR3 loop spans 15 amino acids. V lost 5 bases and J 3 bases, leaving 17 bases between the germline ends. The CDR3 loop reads CASSLRDLPSYEQYF. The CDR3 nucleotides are TGTGCCAGCAGTCTGAGGGACTTGCCTAGCTACGAGCAGTACTTC.

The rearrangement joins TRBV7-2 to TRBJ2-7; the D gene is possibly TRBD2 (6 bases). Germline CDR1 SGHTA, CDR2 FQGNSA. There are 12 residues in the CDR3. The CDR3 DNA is TGTGCCAGCAGCTTACACCCCTCGGGGGTACGCGTC. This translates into CASSLHPSGVRV.

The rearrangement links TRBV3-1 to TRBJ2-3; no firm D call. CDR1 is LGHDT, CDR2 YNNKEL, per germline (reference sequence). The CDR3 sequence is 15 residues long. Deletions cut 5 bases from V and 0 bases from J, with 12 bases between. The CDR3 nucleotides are TGTGCCAGCAGCAAGGAAACTCCTAGCACAGATACGCAGTATTTT. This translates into CASSKETPSTDTQYF.

The CDR3 coding sequence is TGTGCCAGCAGCAACTCACCTGAGCAGTTCTTC. It specifies CASSNSPEQFF. V and J are TRBV7-9 and TRBJ2-1; D uncertain. The CDR3 contains 11 residues. Germline V gene data show CDR1 as SEHNR and CDR2 as FQNEAQ (reference sequence). Between the trimmed V and J ends, which lost 5 bases and 9 bases, there was a span of 8 bases. The whole variable domain, remainder taken from reference TRBV7-9 and TRBJ2-1, is DTGVSQNPRHKITKRGQNVTFRCDPISEHNRLYWYRQTLGQGPEFLTYFQNEAQLEKSRLLSDRFSAERPKGSFSTLEIQRTEQGDSAMYLCASSNSPEQFFGPGTRLTVL.

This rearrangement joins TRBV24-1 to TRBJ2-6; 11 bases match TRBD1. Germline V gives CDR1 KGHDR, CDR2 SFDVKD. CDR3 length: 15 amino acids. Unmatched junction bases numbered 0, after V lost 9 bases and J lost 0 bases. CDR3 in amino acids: CATGTGGSGANVLTF. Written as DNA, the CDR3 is TGTGCCACCGGGACAGGGGGCTCTGGGGCCAACGTCCTGACTTTC.

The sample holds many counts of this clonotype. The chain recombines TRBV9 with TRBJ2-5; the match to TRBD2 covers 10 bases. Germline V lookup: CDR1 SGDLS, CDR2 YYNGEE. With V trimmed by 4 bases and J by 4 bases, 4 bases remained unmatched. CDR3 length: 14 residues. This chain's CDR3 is CASSPRLAGETQYF. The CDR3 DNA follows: TGTGCCAGCAGCCCTCGACTAGCGGGAGAGACCCAGTACTTC.

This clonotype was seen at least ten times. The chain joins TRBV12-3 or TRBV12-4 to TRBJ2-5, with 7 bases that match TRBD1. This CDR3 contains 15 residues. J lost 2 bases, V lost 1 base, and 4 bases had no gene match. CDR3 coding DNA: TGTGCCAGCAGTTTAGTGGGACAGCCACAAGAGACCCAGTACTTC. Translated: CASSLVGQPQETQYF.

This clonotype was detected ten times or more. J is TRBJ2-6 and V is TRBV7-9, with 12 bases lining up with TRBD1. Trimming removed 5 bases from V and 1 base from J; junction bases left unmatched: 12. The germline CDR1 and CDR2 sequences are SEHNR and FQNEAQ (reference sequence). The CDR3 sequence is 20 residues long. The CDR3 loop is CASSAWPGQGAPSGANVLTF. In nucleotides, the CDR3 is TGTGCCAGCAGCGCTTGGCCGGGACAGGGGGCGCCATCTGGGGCCAACGTCCTGACTTTC.

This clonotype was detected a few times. The CDR3 DNA reads as TGTGCCAGCAGTTCTACTAGGGGAAGTACAGATACGCAGTATTTT. It encodes CASSSTRGSTDTQYF. The chain has TRBV12-3 or TRBV12-4 and TRBJ2-3; the D call may be TRBD1 or TRBD2 (5 bases each). V was cut by 4 bases and J by 3 bases, with 14 bases left in between. The CDR3 has 15 residues.

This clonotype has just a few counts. CDR3 bases: TGTGCCAGCAGTTCCACGGGGTCCTACAATGAGCAGTTCTTC. Amino acids: CASSSTGSYNEQFF. V is TRBV7-3 and J is TRBJ2-1, with D possibly TRBD2 on 5 matching bases. The CDR3 has 14 amino acids. Trimming cost V 6 bases and J 1 base, with 10 bases left between them. The germline CDR1 and CDR2 sequences are SGHTA and FQGTGA. The full variable domain, completed using reference TRBV7-3 and TRBJ2-1, is GAGVSQTPSNKVTEKGKYVELRCDPISGHTALYWYRQSLGQGPEFLIYFQGTGAADDSGLPNDRFFAVRPEGSVSTLKIQRTERGDSAVYLCASSSTGSYNEQFFGPGTRLTVL.

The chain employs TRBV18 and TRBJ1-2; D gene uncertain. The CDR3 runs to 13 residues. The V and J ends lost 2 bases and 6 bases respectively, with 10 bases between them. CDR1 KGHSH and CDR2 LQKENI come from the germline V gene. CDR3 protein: CASSPGIVDGYTF. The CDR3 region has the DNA TGTGCCAGCTCACCAGGGATAGTGGATGGCTACACCTTC.

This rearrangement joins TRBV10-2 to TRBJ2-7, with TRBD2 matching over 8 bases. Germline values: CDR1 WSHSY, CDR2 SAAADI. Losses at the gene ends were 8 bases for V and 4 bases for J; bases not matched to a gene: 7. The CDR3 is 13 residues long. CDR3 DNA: TGCGCCAGCGTCGGGACTAGGGAGTACGAGCAGTACTTC. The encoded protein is CASVGTREYEQYF.

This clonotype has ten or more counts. CDR3 bases: TGTGCCAGCAGATTACAGGGTTTCGGGGAGCTGTTTTTT. This encodes CASRLQGFGELFF. The chain combines TRBV2 with TRBJ2-2, with D possibly matching TRBD1 (6 bases). CDR1 SNHLY and CDR2 FYNNEI come from the germline V gene. The length of the CDR3 is 13 residues. V lost 6 bases and J 7 bases, leaving 12 bases between the germline ends.

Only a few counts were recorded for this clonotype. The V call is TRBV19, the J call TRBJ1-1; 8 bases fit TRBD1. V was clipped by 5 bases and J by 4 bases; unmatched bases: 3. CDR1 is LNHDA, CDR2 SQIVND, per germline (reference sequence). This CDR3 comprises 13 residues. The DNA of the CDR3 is TGTGCCAGTAGTCAGGGGGCCGGCACTGAAGCTTTCTTT. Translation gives CASSQGAGTEAFF.

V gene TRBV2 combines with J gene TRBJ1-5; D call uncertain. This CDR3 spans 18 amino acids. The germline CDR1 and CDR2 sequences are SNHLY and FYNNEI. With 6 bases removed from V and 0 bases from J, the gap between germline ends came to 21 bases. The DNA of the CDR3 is TGTGCCAGCAGGGTTCGGGCAGTTGGACGATCTAGCAATCAGCCCCAGCATTTT. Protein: CASRVRAVGRSSNQPQHF.

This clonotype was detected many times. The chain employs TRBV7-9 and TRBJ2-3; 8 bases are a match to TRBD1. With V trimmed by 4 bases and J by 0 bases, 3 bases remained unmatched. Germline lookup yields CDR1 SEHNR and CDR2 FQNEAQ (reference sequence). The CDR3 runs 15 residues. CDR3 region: CASSSGQGSTDTQYF. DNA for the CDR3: TGTGCCAGCAGCTCCGGACAGGGCAGCACAGATACGCAGTATTTT.

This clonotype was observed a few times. The CDR3, as DNA: TGTGCCAGCAGCCTGTGGACGAGAAGTAATTCACCCCTCCACTTT. It translates to CASSLWTRSNSPLHF. The chain recombines TRBV3-1 with TRBJ1-6; D gene unclear. V was clipped by 4 bases and J by 6 bases, with 13 bases between them. The CDR3 loop spans 15 amino acids. Germline CDR1 is LGHDT and CDR2 is YNNKEL (reference sequence).

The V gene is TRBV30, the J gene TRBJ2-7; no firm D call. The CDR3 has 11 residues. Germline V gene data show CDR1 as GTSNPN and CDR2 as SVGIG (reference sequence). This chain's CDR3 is CAAEESYEQYF. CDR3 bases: TGTGCTGCCGAGGAGTCCTACGAGCAGTACTTC.

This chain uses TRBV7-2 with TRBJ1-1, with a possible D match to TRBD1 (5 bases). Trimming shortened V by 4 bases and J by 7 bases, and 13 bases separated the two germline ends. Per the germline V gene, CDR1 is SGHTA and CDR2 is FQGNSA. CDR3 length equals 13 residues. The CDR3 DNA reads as TGTGCCAGCAGCTCCTTTCGGGGGGGTGAAGCTTTCTTT. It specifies CASSSFRGGEAFF. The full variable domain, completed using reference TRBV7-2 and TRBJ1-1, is GAGVSQSPSNKVTEKGKDVELRCDPISGHTALYWYRQSLGQGLEFLIYFQGNSAPDKSGLPSDRFSAERTGGSVSTLTIQRTQQEDSAVYLCASSSFRGGEAFFGQGTRLTVV.

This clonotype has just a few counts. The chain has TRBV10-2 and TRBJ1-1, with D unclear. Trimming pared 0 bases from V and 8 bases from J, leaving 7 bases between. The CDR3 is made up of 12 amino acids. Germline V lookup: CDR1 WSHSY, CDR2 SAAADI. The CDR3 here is CASSESLLEAFF. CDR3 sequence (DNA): TGCGCCAGCAGTGAGTCATTGCTAGAAGCTTTCTTT.

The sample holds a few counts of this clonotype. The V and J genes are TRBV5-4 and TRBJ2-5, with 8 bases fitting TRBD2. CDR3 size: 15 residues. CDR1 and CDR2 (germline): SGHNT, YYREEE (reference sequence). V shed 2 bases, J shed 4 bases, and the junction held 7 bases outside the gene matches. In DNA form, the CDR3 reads TGTGCCAGCAGCTTAGGCGGGGGGAGTCGAGAGACCCAGTACTTC. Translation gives CASSLGGGSRETQYF.

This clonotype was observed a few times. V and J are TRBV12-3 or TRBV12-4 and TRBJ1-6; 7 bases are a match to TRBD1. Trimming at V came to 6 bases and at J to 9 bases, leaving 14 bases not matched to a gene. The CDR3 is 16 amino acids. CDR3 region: CASSLATGEWSSPLHF. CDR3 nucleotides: TGTGCCAGCAGCCTCGCCACAGGGGAATGGAGTTCACCCCTCCACTTT.

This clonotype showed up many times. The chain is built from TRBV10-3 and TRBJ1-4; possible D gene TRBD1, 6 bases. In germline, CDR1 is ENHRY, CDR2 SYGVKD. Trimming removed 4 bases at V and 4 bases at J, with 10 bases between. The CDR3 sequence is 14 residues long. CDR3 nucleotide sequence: TGTGCCATCAGTGGGACAGTGGATAATGAAAAACTGTTTTTT. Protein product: CAISGTVDNEKLFF.